The next 9 T cell receptor beta chains were all read from a single sample in a study of CD8+ T cells in alopecia areata. cDNA prepared by RNA extraction and subsequent reverse transcription served as the template for sequencing. Measured with immunoSEQ multiplex PCR; TCRdb has only the in-frame clones, and not every one. The sample includes approximately 160,000 clones, less than 80% seen only once; the top ten take approximately 15%. Specified treatment: oral pan-JAK inhibitor, 5-10 mg twice daily. The sample in question was CD4+ T cells sorted from blood, obtained at week 24, from a patient treated with tofacitinib. Every receptor here comes from a human donor with alopecia areata.

This clone has only a few counts. The genes are TRBV7-9 and TRBJ1-1; tentatively, D is TRBD1 (5 bases). CDR1 SEHNR and CDR2 FQNEAQ come from the germline V gene (reference sequence). V lost 1 base and J 0 bases, leaving 12 bases between the germline ends. There are 16 residues in the CDR3. The CDR3 spells CASSLGVWGMNTEAFF. Written as DNA, the CDR3 is TGTGCCAGCAGCTTAGGGGTCTGGGGCATGAACACTGAAGCTTTCTTT.

This clone was seen a handful of times. The chain carries TRBV2 and TRBJ2-5; D gene unclear. Germline loops: CDR1 SNHLY, CDR2 FYNNEI. The germline V and J ends were trimmed by 1 base and 3 bases, with 9 bases remaining between them. The CDR3 covers 14 residues. For the CDR3, the DNA is TGTGCCAGCAGTGAAGTGGCCCTTAAAGAGACCCAGTACTTC. Amino acid sequence: CASSEVALKETQYF.

The chain links TRBV9 to TRBJ2-3, with a tentative D call TRBD2 (6 bases). The CDR3 contains 15 residues. Trimming pared 1 base from V and 1 base from J, leaving 10 bases between. CDR1 and CDR2 from the germline V gene are SGDLS and YYNGEE. CDR3 region: CASSVLPGGTDTQYF. In DNA, the CDR3 is TGTGCCAGCAGCGTACTTCCGGGGGGCACAGATACGCAGTATTTT.

V is TRBV2 and J is TRBJ1-1; D uncertain. The CDR3 has 11 residues. Germline V gives CDR1 SNHLY, CDR2 FYNNEI. V was pared by 3 bases and J by 8 bases, with 7 bases between. CDR3 in DNA: TGTGCCAGCAGTGACGGCGGGGAAGCTTTCTTT. Protein sequence: CASSDGGEAFF. The full variable domain, completed using reference TRBV2 and TRBJ1-1, is EPEVTQTPSHQVTQMGQEVILRCVPISNHLYFYWYRQILGQKVEFLVSFYNNEISEKSEIFDDQFSVERPDGSNFTLKIRSTKLEDSAMYFCASSDGGEAFFGQGTRLTVV.

This chain joins TRBV4-2 and TRBJ2-5, with D tentatively TRBD2 (6 bases). Germline values: CDR1 LGHNA, CDR2 YNFKEQ. The CDR3 spans 16 residues. V was trimmed by 0 bases and J by 1 base, leaving 12 bases between them. As DNA, the CDR3 is TGTGCCAGCAGCCAAGATTTTAGGGGACTCCAAGAGACCCAGTACTTC. Its protein product is CASSQDFRGLQETQYF.

The rearrangement links TRBV2 to TRBJ1-6; D might be TRBD1 (5 bases). Germline V gene lookup returns CDR1 SNHLY and CDR2 FYNNEI. Trimming pared 1 base from V and 7 bases from J, leaving 5 bases between. There are 13 residues in the CDR3. CDR3 DNA sequence: TGTGCCAGCAGTGAAGGGACAAATTCACCCCTCCACTTT. It translates to CASSEGTNSPLHF.

This chain connects TRBV7-2 to TRBJ1-1; D perhaps matches TRBD1 (6 bases). The CDR3 is 16 residues long. V gave up 5 bases and J gave up 0 bases, with 16 bases separating them. Germline assignment: CDR1 SGHTA and CDR2 FQGNSA. CDR3 coding DNA: TGTGCCAGCAGCGGTGGGACACTCTACCTGAACACTGAAGCTTTCTTT. Encoded protein: CASSGGTLYLNTEAFF.

This clone was observed a handful of times. The rearrangement uses TRBV29-1 and TRBJ2-1, with 7 bases lining up with TRBD2. Germline lookup yields CDR1 SQVTM and CDR2 ANQGSEA. The CDR3 extends over 14 amino acids. Trimming cost V 6 bases and J 4 bases; bases outside gene matches: 9. The CDR3 reads CSVLGGGRYNEQFF. In DNA, the CDR3 is TGCAGCGTCCTGGGCGGGGGAAGGTACAATGAGCAGTTCTTC.

The DNA of the CDR3 is TGTGCCAGCAGTGATGAAAAACTGTTTTTT. It translates to CASSDEKLFF. This chain uses TRBV6-4 with TRBJ1-4; the D is unclear. The CDR3 runs to 10 residues. Trimming shortened V by 3 bases and J by 7 bases, and 0 bases separated the two germline ends. Germline V gene sequence: CDR1 MRHNA, CDR2 SNTAGT.